This note documents a single T cell receptor beta chain sequence. The source of the sample is a study of PD-L1 blockade in urothelial cancer. Study background: Intravenous atezolizumab, 1,200 mg every 3 weeks, was begun by patients in about 2014. About 90% of the roughly 29 patients were men with bladder-origin urothelial cancer. After treatment start, blood was analyzed at 3 weeks (second dose) and at 6 weeks. Per blood sample, T cells had a median of 141,255.

The data were produced by immunoSEQ multiplex PCR, yet TCRdb's version contains in-frame clones alone and is incomplete. The sample yields 65,000 to 90,000 clones, roughly 89% seen once. CDR3 size: 14 residues. Germline trimming cut 6 bases from V and 4 bases from J; bases unmatched to any gene: 6. Germline CDR1 WSHSY, CDR2 SAAADI. Time point described: pretreatment peripheral blood. This sequence joins TRBV10-2 and TRBJ2-3, with 8 bases aligning to TRBD1. Sequenced here: PBMCs, sampled around atezolizumab (anti-PD-L1) treatment. This TCR was sampled from a woman in her 70s with urothelial cancer. The CDR3 DNA reads as TGCGCCAGCAGGAAGGACAGGGTCGCAGATACGCAGTATTTT. It encodes CASRKDRVADTQYF.